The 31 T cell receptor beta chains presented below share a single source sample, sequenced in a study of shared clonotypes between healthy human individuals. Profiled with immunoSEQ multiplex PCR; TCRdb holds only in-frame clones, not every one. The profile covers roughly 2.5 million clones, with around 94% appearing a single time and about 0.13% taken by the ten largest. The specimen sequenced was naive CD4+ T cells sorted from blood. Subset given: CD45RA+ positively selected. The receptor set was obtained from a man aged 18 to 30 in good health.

The CDR3 reads CASSSGTPRDTQYF. In nucleotides, the CDR3 is TGCGCCAGCAGCTCCGGGACTCCGCGGGATACGCAGTATTTT. The chain has TRBV5-1 and TRBJ2-3; perhaps TRBD2 as D (6 bases). Germline assignment: CDR1 SGHRS and CDR2 YFSETQ. Trimming left V 3 bases short and J 6 bases short, with 14 bases between. CDR3 length: 14 residues.

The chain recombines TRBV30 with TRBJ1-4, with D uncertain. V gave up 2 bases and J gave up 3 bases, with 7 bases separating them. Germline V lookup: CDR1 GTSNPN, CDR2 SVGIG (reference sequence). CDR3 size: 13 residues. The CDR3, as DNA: TGTGCCTGGAGTACGGGTCCTAATGAAAAACTGTTTTTT. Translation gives CAWSTGPNEKLFF.

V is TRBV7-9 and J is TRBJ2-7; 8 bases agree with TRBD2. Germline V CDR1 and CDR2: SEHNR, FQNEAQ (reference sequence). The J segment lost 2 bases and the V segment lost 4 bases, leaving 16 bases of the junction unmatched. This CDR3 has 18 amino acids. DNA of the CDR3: TGTGCCAGCAGCTGGGCCCCCTTACTAGGGCGGGGGGCCTACGAGCAGTACTTC. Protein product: CASSWAPLLGRGAYEQYF.

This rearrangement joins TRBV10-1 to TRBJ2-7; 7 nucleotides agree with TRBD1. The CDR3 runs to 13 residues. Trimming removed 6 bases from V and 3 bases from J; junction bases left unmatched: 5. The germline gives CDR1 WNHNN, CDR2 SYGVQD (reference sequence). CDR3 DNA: TGCGCCAGCAGCAGACAGGGTAACTACGAGCAGTACTTC. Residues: CASSRQGNYEQYF.

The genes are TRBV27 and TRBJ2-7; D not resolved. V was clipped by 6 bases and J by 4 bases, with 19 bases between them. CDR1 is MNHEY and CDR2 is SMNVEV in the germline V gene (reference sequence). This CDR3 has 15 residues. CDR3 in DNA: TGTGCCAGCAGCCCAGCGACCAAATCGAGGTACGAGCAGTACTTC. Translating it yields CASSPATKSRYEQYF.

CDR3 loop: CASRTTGAGINTEAFF. The CDR3 DNA sequence: TGTGCCAGTAGAACTACGGGGGCGGGGATAAACACTGAAGCTTTCTTT. This chain connects TRBV19 to TRBJ1-1, with D possibly being TRBD1 (6 bases). Germline CDR1 is LNHDA and CDR2 is SQIVND (reference sequence). Trimming took off 6 bases at V and 2 bases at J, with 19 bases between the two ends. This CDR3 is built from 16 residues.

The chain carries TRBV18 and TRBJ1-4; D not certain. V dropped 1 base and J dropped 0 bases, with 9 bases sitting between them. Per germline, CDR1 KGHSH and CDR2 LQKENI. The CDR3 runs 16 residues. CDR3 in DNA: TGTGCCAGCTCACCACTTTCGGGGACAACTAATGAAAAACTGTTTTTT. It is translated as CASSPLSGTTNEKLFF.

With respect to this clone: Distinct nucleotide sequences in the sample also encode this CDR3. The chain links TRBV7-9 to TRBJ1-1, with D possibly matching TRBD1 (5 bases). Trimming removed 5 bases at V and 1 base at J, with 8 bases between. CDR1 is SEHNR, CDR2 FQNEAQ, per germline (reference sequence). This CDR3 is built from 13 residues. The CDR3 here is CASSPTANTEAFF. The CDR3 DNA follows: TGTGCCAGCAGCCCGACAGCGAACACTGAAGCTTTCTTT.

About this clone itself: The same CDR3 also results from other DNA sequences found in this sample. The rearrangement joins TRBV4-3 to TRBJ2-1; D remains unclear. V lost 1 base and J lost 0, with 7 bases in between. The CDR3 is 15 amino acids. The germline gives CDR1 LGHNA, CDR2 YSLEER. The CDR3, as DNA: TGCGCCAGCAGCCAAGGACGGAGCTCCTACAATGAGCAGTTCTTC. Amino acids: CASSQGRSSYNEQFF.

The CDR3 sequence: CASSLVPRGEYGYTF. CDR3 sequence (DNA): TGCGCCAGCAGCTTGGTTCCCAGGGGAGAATATGGCTACACCTTC. The rearrangement joins TRBV5-1 to TRBJ1-2, with a tentative D call TRBD1 (6 bases). CDR1 is SGHRS and CDR2 is YFSETQ in the germline V gene. The V gene lost 0 bases and the J gene lost 5 bases, with 14 bases spanning the gap. There are 15 residues in the CDR3.

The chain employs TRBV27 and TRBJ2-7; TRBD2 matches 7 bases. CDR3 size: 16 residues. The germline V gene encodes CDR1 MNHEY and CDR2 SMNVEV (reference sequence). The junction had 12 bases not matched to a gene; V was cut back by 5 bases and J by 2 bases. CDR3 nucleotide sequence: TGTGCCAGCAGTAGGCAAGCAACCGGGACTACCTACGAGCAGTACTTC. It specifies CASSRQATGTTYEQYF.

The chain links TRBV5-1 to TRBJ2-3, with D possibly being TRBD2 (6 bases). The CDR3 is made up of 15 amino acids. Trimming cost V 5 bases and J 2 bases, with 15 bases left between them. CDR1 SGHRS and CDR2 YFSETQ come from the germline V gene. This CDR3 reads CASRASGLTTDTQYF. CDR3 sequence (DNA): TGCGCCAGCAGGGCCTCGGGACTCACCACAGATACGCAGTATTTT. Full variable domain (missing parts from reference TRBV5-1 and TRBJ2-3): KAGVTQTPRYLIKTRGQQVTLSCSPISGHRSVSWYQQTPGQGLQFLFEYFSETQRNKGNFPGRFSGRQFSNSRSEMNVSTLELGDSALYLCASRASGLTTDTQYFGPGTRLTVL.

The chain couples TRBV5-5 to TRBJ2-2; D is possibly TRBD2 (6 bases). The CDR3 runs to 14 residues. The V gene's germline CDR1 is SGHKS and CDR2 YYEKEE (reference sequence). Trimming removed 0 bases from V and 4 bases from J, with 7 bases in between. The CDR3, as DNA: TGTGCCAGCAGCTTGGCCGGGGGCACCGGGGAGCTGTTTTTT. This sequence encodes CASSLAGGTGELFF.

The CDR3 loop reads CAWTRLETQYF. The CDR3 DNA is TGTGCCTGGACTCGGTTGGAGACCCAGTACTTC. This sequence joins TRBV30 and TRBJ2-5, with no clear D. The CDR3 covers 11 residues. The V end lost 4 bases, the J end lost 5 bases, and 8 bases lay between the germline ends. Germline lookup yields CDR1 GTSNPN and CDR2 SVGIG (reference sequence).

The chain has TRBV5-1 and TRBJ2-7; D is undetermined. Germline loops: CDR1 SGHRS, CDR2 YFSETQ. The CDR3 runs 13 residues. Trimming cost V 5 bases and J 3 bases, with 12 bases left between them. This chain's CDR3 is CASSVLTGYEQYF. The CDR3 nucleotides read TGCGCCAGCAGTGTCCTAACCGGCTACGAGCAGTACTTC.

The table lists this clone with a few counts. CDR3 in amino acids: CASSPPGQGEKLFF. The DNA for the CDR3 is TGTGCCAGCTCACCACCGGGACAGGGTGAAAAACTGTTTTTT. The chain carries TRBV18 and TRBJ1-4, with TRBD1 identical over 9 bases. Germline loops: CDR1 KGHSH, CDR2 LQKENI. This CDR3 has 14 amino acids. Losses at the gene ends were 0 bases for V and 7 bases for J; bases not matched to a gene: 0.

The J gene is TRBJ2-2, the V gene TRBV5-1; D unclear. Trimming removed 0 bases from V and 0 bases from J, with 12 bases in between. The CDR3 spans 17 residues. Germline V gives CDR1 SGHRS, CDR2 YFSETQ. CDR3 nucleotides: TGCGCCAGCAGCTTGGATGGAGACTTTACGAACACCGGGGAGCTGTTTTTT. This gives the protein CASSLDGDFTNTGELFF.

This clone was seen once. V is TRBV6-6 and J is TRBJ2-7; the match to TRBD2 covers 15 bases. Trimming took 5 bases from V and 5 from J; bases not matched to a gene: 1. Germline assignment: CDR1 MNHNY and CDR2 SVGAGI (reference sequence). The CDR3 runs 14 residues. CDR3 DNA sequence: TGTGCCAGCAGTGGGACTAGCGGGAGGAACGAGCAGTACTTC. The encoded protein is CASSGTSGRNEQYF.

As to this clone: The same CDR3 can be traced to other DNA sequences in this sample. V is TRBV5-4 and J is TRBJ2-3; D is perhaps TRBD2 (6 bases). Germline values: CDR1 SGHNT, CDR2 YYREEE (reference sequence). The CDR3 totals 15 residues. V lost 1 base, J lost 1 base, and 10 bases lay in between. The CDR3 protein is CASSLPGGGTDTQYF. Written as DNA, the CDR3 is TGTGCCAGCAGCTTGCCCGGCGGGGGCACAGATACGCAGTATTTT.

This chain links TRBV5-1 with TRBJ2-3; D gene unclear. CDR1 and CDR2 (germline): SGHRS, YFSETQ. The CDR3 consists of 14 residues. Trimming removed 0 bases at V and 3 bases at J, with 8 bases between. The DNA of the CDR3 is TGCGCCAGCAGCTTGGGGCTAGAAACAGATACGCAGTATTTT. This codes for CASSLGLETDTQYF.

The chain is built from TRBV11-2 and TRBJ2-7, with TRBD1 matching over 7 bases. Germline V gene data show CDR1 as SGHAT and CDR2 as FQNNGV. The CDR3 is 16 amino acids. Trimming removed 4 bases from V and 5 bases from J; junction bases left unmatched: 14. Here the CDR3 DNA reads TGTGCCAGCAGCTCACGACCCACAGGGGTGACCCACGAGCAGTACTTC. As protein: CASSSRPTGVTHEQYF. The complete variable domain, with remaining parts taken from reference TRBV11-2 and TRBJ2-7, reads EAGVAQSPRYKIIEKRQSVAFWCNPISGHATLYWYQQILGQGPKLLIQFQNNGVVDDSQLPKDRFSAERLKGVDSTLKIQPAKLEDSAVYLCASSSRPTGVTHEQYFGPGTRLTVT.

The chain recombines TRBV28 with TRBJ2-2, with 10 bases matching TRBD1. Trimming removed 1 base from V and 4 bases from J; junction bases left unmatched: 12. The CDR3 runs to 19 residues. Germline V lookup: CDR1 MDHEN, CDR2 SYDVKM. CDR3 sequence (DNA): TGTGCCAGCAGTTTATTGACAGGGGGCGCTGGATGGGGCACCGGGGAGCTGTTTTTT. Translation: CASSLLTGGAGWGTGELFF.

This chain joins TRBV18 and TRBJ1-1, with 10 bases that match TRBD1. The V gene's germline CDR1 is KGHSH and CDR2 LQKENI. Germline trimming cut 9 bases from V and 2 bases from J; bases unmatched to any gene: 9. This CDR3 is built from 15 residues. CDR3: CASRDRGATNTEAFF. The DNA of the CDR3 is TGTGCCAGTCGGGACAGGGGCGCAACTAACACTGAAGCTTTCTTT.

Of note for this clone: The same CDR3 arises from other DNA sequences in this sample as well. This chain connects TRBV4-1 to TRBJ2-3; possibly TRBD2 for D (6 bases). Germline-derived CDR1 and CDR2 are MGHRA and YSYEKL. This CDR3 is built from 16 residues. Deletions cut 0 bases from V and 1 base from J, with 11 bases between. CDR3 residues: CASSQDPGLRTDTQYF. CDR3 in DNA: TGCGCCAGCAGCCAAGACCCGGGACTCCGCACAGATACGCAGTATTTT.

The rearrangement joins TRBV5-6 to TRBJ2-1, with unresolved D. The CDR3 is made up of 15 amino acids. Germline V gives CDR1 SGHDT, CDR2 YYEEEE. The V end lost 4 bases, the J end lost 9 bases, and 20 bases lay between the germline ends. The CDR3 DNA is TGTGCCAGCAGCCACCCCTCAACGATGGGCGGTGAGCAGTTCTTC. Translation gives CASSHPSTMGGEQFF.

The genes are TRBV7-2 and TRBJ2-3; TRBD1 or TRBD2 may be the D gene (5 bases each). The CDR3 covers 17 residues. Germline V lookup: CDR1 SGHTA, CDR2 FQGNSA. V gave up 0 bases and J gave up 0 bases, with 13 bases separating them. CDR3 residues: CASSLAQRGPSTDTQYF. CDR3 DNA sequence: TGTGCCAGCAGCTTAGCGCAGAGGGGACCCAGCACAGATACGCAGTATTTT.

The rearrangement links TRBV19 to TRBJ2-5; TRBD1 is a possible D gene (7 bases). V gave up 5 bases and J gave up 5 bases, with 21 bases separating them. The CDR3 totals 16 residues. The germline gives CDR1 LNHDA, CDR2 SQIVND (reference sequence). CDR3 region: CASSRGRDSYRETQYF. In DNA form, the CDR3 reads TGTGCCAGTAGTCGGGGGCGGGACAGCTATCGGGAGACCCAGTACTTC.

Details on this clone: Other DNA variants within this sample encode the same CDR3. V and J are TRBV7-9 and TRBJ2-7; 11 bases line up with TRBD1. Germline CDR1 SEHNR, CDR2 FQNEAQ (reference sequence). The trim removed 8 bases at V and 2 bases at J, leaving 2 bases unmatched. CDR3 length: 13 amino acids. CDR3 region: CASSGQGAYEQYF. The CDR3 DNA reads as TGTGCCAGCTCGGGACAGGGGGCCTACGAGCAGTACTTC. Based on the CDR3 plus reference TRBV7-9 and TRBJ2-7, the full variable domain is DTGVSQNPRHKITKRGQNVTFRCDPISEHNRLYWYRQTLGQGPEFLTYFQNEAQLEKSRLLSDRFSAERPKGSFSTLEIQRTEQGDSAMYLCASSGQGAYEQYFGPGTRLTVT.

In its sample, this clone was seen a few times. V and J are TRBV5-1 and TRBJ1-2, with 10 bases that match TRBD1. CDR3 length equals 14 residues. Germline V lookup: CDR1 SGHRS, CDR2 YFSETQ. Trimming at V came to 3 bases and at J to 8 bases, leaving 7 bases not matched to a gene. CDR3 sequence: CASSWGTGDGGYTF. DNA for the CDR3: TGCGCCAGCAGCTGGGGGACAGGGGATGGCGGCTACACCTTC.

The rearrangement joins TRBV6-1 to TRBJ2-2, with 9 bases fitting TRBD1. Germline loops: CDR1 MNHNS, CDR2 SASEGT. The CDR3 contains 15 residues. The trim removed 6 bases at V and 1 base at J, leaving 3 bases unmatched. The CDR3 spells CASRGQGKNTGELFF. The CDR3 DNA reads TGTGCCAGCAGAGGACAGGGGAAGAACACCGGGGAGCTGTTTTTT.

The CDR3 region is CASSLGQGSGNTIYF. CDR3 DNA sequence: TGTGCCAGCAGTCTGGGTCAGGGCTCTGGAAACACCATATATTTT. The chain carries TRBV25-1 and TRBJ1-3, with D possibly TRBD1 on 5 matching bases. The length of the CDR3 is 15 residues. The V and J ends lost 5 bases and 0 bases respectively, with 11 bases between them. Germline V gene sequence: CDR1 MGHDK, CDR2 SYGVNS.